Listed below are T cell receptor beta chains from one sample, sequenced in a study of beta chain features in type 1 diabetes. Assay: immunoSEQ multiplex PCR; the TCRdb copy retains only in-frame clones and omits some. The sample shows over 700,000 clones, roughly a sixth of them seen only once. The sequencing input was naive CD4+ T cells from blood. The origin of the receptors is a woman aged 18-29 years in good health. CDR3s include the opening cysteine and the closing phenylalanine or tryptophan. D genes are given only for firm matches. The size entry is marked missing in some rows and otherwise reads once, few, many or a size class.

d_gene	j_gene	abundance	v_gene	CDR3nt	CDR3aa
TRBD2	TRBJ2-5	.	TRBV5-1	TGCGCCAGCAGTATGGCGGGAGGTGAAGAGACCCAGTACTTC	CASSMAGGEETQYF
TRBD1	TRBJ2-2	.	TRBV23-1	TGCGCCAGCAGTCACCGACAGGGAACCGGGGAGCTGTTTTTT	CASSHRQGTGELFF
TRBD1	TRBJ1-2	.	TRBV13	TGTGCCAGCAGCCCGATCGGGACCAGGGGGCGCCGCACCTACAACTATGGCTACACCTTC	CASSPIGTRGRRTYNYGYTF
TRBD2	TRBJ2-7	few	TRBV5-4	TGTGCCAGCAGCTTTAGCGGGAGCTTGCTCGAGCAGTACTTC	CASSFSGSLLEQYF
TRBD2	TRBJ2-1	few	TRBV5-1	TGCGCCAGCAGCTCACCGGGACTAGGCTCCTACAATGAGCAGTTCTTC	CASSSPGLGSYNEQFF
TRBD2	TRBJ2-3	.	TRBV9	TGTGCCAGCAGCGTGGGGCTAGCGGGGTTCACAGATACGCAGTATTTT	CASSVGLAGFTDTQYF
.	TRBJ2-1	few	TRBV28	TGTGCCAGCAGTTCTCTTTTCCATGAGCAGTTCTTC	CASSSLFHEQFF
TRBD2	TRBJ2-1	.	TRBV2	TGTGCCAGCAGTGAACTGGCGGGAGGGGTCGGGAATGAGCAGTTCTTC	CASSELAGGVGNEQFF
.	TRBJ1-1	few	TRBV5-1	TGCGCCAGCAGCCTCGCGAACAGGTGGACTGAAGCTTTCTTT	CASSLANRWTEAFF
TRBD1	TRBJ1-4	.	TRBV6-5	TGTGCCAGCAGTCAGACAGGGCCCAAGTGGGAAAAACTGTTTTTT	CASSQTGPKWEKLFF
TRBD1	TRBJ2-2	few	TRBV5-1	TGCGCCAGCAGCCCCGGGGACAGCTATGGCACCGGGGAGCTGTTTTTT	CASSPGDSYGTGELFF
.	TRBJ2-2	.	TRBV7-9	TGTGCCAGCAGCTCGGTGAGCGGGACCGGGGAGCTGTTTTTT	CASSSVSGTGELFF
.	TRBJ2-7	few	TRBV5-6	TGTGCCAGCAGCTGGAGGGATCCAATCTCCTACGAGCAGTACTTC	CASSWRDPISYEQYF
.	TRBJ2-1	few	TRBV15	TGTGCCACCAGCAGAGACGGTAGGCGGTTGGGAAATGAGCAGTTCTTC	CATSRDGRRLGNEQFF
.	TRBJ2-1	.	TRBV18	TGTGCCAGCTCAGCTTTCTATCGAGCCGGGGATGAGCAGTTCTTC	CASSAFYRAGDEQFF
.	TRBJ2-3	few	TRBV7-6	TGTGCCAGCAGCTTAGTATTTGAAACGGATACGCAGTATTTT	CASSLVFETDTQYF
.	TRBJ2-1	few	TRBV27	TGTGCCAGCAGTTTATCGGGTAAGATAAGGGGGAGCGAGCAGTTCTTC	CASSLSGKIRGSEQFF
TRBD2	TRBJ2-7	few	TRBV4-2	TGTGCCAGCAGCCTCGAGGGGAGCGGGAGCTCCTACGAGCAGTACTTC	CASSLEGSGSSYEQYF
.	TRBJ2-4	many	TRBV15	TGTGCCACCAGCAGAGAGCGGGACATTCAGTACTTC	CATSRERDIQYF
TRBD2	TRBJ2-1	.	TRBV6-9	TGTGCCAGCAGCCGACGACTAGCGGGAGGGCCGAGCTCCTACAATGAGCAGTTCTTC	CASSRRLAGGPSSYNEQFF
.	TRBJ1-2	few	TRBV7-2	TGTGCCAGCAGCTTAGGAGGTGGCTACACCTTC	CASSLGGGYTF
TRBD1	TRBJ1-5	.	TRBV19	TGTGCCAGTACCCCTGACAGGGCCTATAGCAATCAGCCCCAGCATTTT	CASTPDRAYSNQPQHF
TRBD1	TRBJ2-7	.	TRBV5-6	TGTGCCAGCAGCAGGGGACAGGGCTACGAGCAGTACTTC	CASSRGQGYEQYF
TRBD1	TRBJ2-2	.	TRBV6-6	TGTGCCAGCGGGGGGCGACAGGGGCCTTCCTCCCGGGAGCTGTTTTTT	CASGGRQGPSSRELFF
.	TRBJ2-7	few	TRBV4-2	TGTGCCAGCAGCCAAGCGGTGAGGGGTAACGAGCAGTACTTC	CASSQAVRGNEQYF
.	TRBJ2-3	few	TRBV9	TGTGCCAGCAGCGGGTTTCGGGATCATCCAGATACGCAGTATTTT	CASSGFRDHPDTQYF
.	TRBJ2-5	few	TRBV28	TGTGCCAGCAACCGGTTTTCCATCCAGTACTTC	CASNRFSIQYF
.	TRBJ2-7	few	TRBV27	TGTGCCAGCAGTCTCCAATACTCCTACGAGCAGTACTTC	CASSLQYSYEQYF
TRBD1	TRBJ2-7	few	TRBV5-1	TGCGCCAGCAGCTTGGCCCCGGGACAGGGGACCTACGAGCAGTACTTC	CASSLAPGQGTYEQYF
.	TRBJ1-4	.	TRBV4-1	TGCGCCAGCAGAAAGATAGCGAATGAAAAACTGTTTTTT	CASRKIANEKLFF
.	TRBJ1-2	few	TRBV5-1	TGCGCCAGCAGCGATACAAAAAACTATGGCTACACCTTC	CASSDTKNYGYTF
.	TRBJ1-1	.	TRBV7-9	TGTGCCAGCAGCGTACTCCGGGAAGGGGCCGGGACTGAAGCTTTCTTT	CASSVLREGAGTEAFF
TRBD2	TRBJ2-2	.	TRBV5-4	TGTGCCAGCAGCTCTAGCGGGAGGGATGGCGGGGAGCTGTTTTTT	CASSSSGRDGGELFF
.	TRBJ1-2	.	TRBV5-6	TGTGCCAGCAGCCGAAACACGGACCATTATGGCTACACCTTC	CASSRNTDHYGYTF
TRBD1	TRBJ2-4	.	TRBV27	TGTGCCAGCAGTTCCTCTCCCCGGACAGGGGTACACATTCAGTACTTC	CASSSSPRTGVHIQYF
.	TRBJ2-4	.	TRBV10-1	TGCGCCAGCAGTGAGTGGGGGCAGGGGTCCAAAAACATTCAGTACTTC	CASSEWGQGSKNIQYF
.	TRBJ2-6	.	TRBV4-2	TGTGCCAGCAGCCAAGAGGGAAACTCTGGGGCCAACGTCCTGACTTTC	CASSQEGNSGANVLTF
.	TRBJ2-1	few	TRBV7-9	TGTGCCAGCAGTCACGACTGGCAAAACAATGAGCAGTTCTTC	CASSHDWQNNEQFF
TRBD2	TRBJ2-1	.	TRBV11-1	TGTGCCAGCAGCTACGGGAGGGTTAACAATGAGCAGTTCTTC	CASSYGRVNNEQFF
.	TRBJ1-4	few	TRBV10-3	TGTGCCATCAGTGAGTCAGAGGGACAACTGTTTTTT	CAISESEGQLFF
.	TRBJ2-5	.	TRBV27	TGTGCCAGCAGCTCCATGGGGACCCAGTACTTC	CASSSMGTQYF
.	TRBJ2-7	few	TRBV6-1	TGTGCCAGCAGGAAACAGGGAGCAAGATCGGAGCAGTACTTC	CASRKQGARSEQYF
.	TRBJ2-7	.	TRBV6-1	TGTGCCAGCGCCGTGGGTAGGGGCGGCGAGCAGTACTTC	CASAVGRGGEQYF
TRBD2	TRBJ2-7	few	TRBV23-1	TGCGCCAGCAGTCCCGGGCTAGCGGCGTACGAGCAGTACTTC	CASSPGLAAYEQYF
.	TRBJ2-6	many	TRBV28	TGTGCCAGCAGTTTAGGTGGGGCTGGGGCCAACGTCCTGACTTTC	CASSLGGAGANVLTF